This T cell receptor (beta chain) appears in the sequencing data of a study of OX40 agonist ivuxolimab in advanced cancers. Study-level information: Eligibility admitted prior anti-PD-1, anti-PD-L1 or anti-CTLA-4 therapy; 40% to 50% had some. General observations from the study: Compared with CD4+, CD8+ T cells on average had more expanded clones. Low normalized clonal expansion also occurred in some nonresponding patients. At 0.1 to 3.0 mg/kg, CD4+ and CD8+ blood T cells expanded clonally by week 6.

V lost 6 bases and J lost 2; bases outside the gene matches: 11. This CDR3 region has 17 residues. Germline V CDR1 and CDR2: ENHRY, SYGVKD. Here immunoSEQ multiplex PCR was the method, and the copy in TCRdb shows in-frame clones only, minus some. The sample lists about 75,000 clones; roughly nine tenths were seen once. Of note for this clone: Its cognate antigen is unknown.

The source is an adult with an advanced solid tumor such as melanoma, head and neck, liver or kidney cancer. The chain employs TRBV10-3 and TRBJ2-5; 11 nucleotides match TRBD1. The source material was CD4+ or CD8+ T cells sorted from blood, sampled in a trial of the OX40 agonist ivuxolimab. The CDR3 DNA reads TGTGCCATCAGCGAAGGACAGGGGGCAGGTACACAAGAGACCCAGTACTTC. Amino acid sequence: CAISEGQGAGTQETQYF.